The rows below give T cell receptor beta chains drawn from one sample of a study of OX40 agonist ivuxolimab in advanced cancers. Here immunoSEQ multiplex PCR was the method, and the copy in TCRdb shows in-frame clones only, minus some. The table records about 100,000 clones, about 88% of them present only once. The sequenced sample was CD4+ or CD8+ T cells sorted from blood, obtained in a trial of the OX40 agonist ivuxolimab. The receptors here all came from an adult with an advanced solid tumor such as melanoma, head and neck, liver or kidney cancer. CDR3s include the opening cysteine and the closing phenylalanine or tryptophan. The order of the fields is D gene, clone size, V gene, J gene, CDR3 DNA, CDR3 protein. The D gene is left open where the match is weak. Clone size is not always given. Where it is, it says once, few, many or a class for expanded clones.

D: TRBD1; size: -; V: TRBV19; J: TRBJ2-1; DNA: TGTGCCAGTAGTCTCACAGGGGCTGTCCCTAATGAGCAGTTCTTC; CDR3: CASSLTGAVPNEQFF
D: -; size: -; V: TRBV27; J: TRBJ2-7; DNA: TGTGCCAGCCGTCCGGGACTTCCAAGCTCCTACGAGCAGTACTTC; CDR3: CASRPGLPSSYEQYF
D: -; size: -; V: TRBV6-6; J: TRBJ2-2; DNA: TGTGCCAGCAGTTACGAAGGTACCACCGGGGAGCTGTTTTTT; CDR3: CASSYEGTTGELFF
D: -; size: -; V: TRBV5-1; J: TRBJ2-5; DNA: TGCGCCAGCACAGGGCTAGCTAATTACCAAGAGACCCAGTACTTC; CDR3: CASTGLANYQETQYF
D: TRBD1; size: -; V: TRBV6-1; J: TRBJ2-7; DNA: TGTGCCAGCAGTCGACAGGGGGCCCGCTCCTACGAGCAGTACTTC; CDR3: CASSRQGARSYEQYF
D: -; size: -; V: TRBV4-2; J: TRBJ1-6; DNA: TGTGCCAGCAGCCAAGTTGGGAGACCCGGTAATTCACCCCTCCACTTT; CDR3: CASSQVGRPGNSPLHF
D: -; size: -; V: TRBV18; J: TRBJ1-5; DNA: TGTGCCAGCTCACCAGGGATCAATCAGCCCCAGCATTTT; CDR3: CASSPGINQPQHF
D: -; size: -; V: TRBV6-6; J: TRBJ2-7; DNA: TGTGCCAGGGGGGTAGGGGCCTACGAGCAGTACTTC; CDR3: CARGVGAYEQYF
D: -; size: -; V: TRBV5-6; J: TRBJ2-5; DNA: TGTGCCAGCAGCTCTCAGGGAACGGAGACCCAGTACTTC; CDR3: CASSSQGTETQYF
D: -; size: -; V: TRBV14; J: TRBJ2-7; DNA: TGTGCCAGCAGCCAAGATTTACGACCCAATGACGAGCAGTACTTC; CDR3: CASSQDLRPNDEQYF
D: TRBD1; size: -; V: TRBV18; J: TRBJ1-1; DNA: TGTGCCAGCTCACCTACCGGGACAGAGAACACTGAAGCTTTCTTT; CDR3: CASSPTGTENTEAFF
D: -; size: -; V: TRBV6-1; J: TRBJ2-5; DNA: TGTGCCAGCAGTGAATGGTGGGGAGTGAGGGCGGAGACCCAGTACTTC; CDR3: CASSEWWGVRAETQYF
D: TRBD1; size: -; V: TRBV6-6; J: TRBJ1-2; DNA: TGTGCCAGCAGTCGGACAGGGGAGAACTATGGCTACACCTTC; CDR3: CASSRTGENYGYTF
D: -; size: -; V: TRBV7-2; J: TRBJ2-1; DNA: TGTGCCAGCAGCCTTCCTAGCTATGAGCAGTTCTTC; CDR3: CASSLPSYEQFF
D: -; size: -; V: TRBV5-4; J: TRBJ2-2; DNA: TGTGCCAGCAGCTTGGGCGGGAACACCGGGGAGCTGTTTTTT; CDR3: CASSLGGNTGELFF
D: TRBD2; size: once; V: TRBV28; J: TRBJ2-2; DNA: TGTGCCAGCAGCTCCCATTCCGGGACTAGCGGGAGGAAGGCCGGGGAGCTGTTTTTT; CDR3: CASSSHSGTSGRKAGELFF
D: -; size: -; V: TRBV15; J: TRBJ2-1; DNA: TGTGCCACCAGCAGAGATAGACTGAGCTCCTACAATGAGCAGTTCTTC; CDR3: CATSRDRLSSYNEQFF
D: -; size: -; V: TRBV7-7; J: TRBJ2-6; DNA: TGTGCCAGCAGCTTTTTCCCCCCCGGGGCTGGGGCCAACGTCCTGACTTTC; CDR3: CASSFFPPGAGANVLTF
D: TRBD2; size: -; V: TRBV9; J: TRBJ2-1; DNA: TGTGCCAGCACCACGGGGGGACTAGCGGGAGGGCTGTGGAATGAGCAGTTCTTC; CDR3: CASTTGGLAGGLWNEQFF
D: -; size: -; V: TRBV15; J: TRBJ2-1; DNA: TGTGCCACCAGCAGAGATGGGGGGAGAACCTACAATGAGCAGTTCTTC; CDR3: CATSRDGGRTYNEQFF
D: -; size: few; V: TRBV7-9; J: TRBJ2-7; DNA: TGTGCCAGCAGCTTAGATAAAGGCGGGACAAGCTCCTACGAGCAGTACTTC; CDR3: CASSLDKGGTSSYEQYF
D: TRBD2; size: -; V: TRBV30; J: TRBJ2-1; DNA: TGTGCCTGGAGTTCCAGCGGGAGTATTGGGAGGCAGTTCTTC; CDR3: CAWSSSGSIGRQFF
D: -; size: -; V: TRBV5-4; J: TRBJ2-2; DNA: TGTGCCAGCAGCTTGTCCCCCAGCGGGAACACCGGGGAGCTGTTTTTT; CDR3: CASSLSPSGNTGELFF
D: -; size: -; V: TRBV5-6; J: TRBJ2-4; DNA: TGTGCCAGCACCCCGTGGGGAGCCAAAAACATTCAGTACTTC; CDR3: CASTPWGAKNIQYF
D: TRBD2; size: once; V: TRBV7-8; J: TRBJ2-5; DNA: TGTGCCAGCAGCCCCGGGGGGAGGGTGACCCAGTACTTC; CDR3: CASSPGGRVTQYF
D: -; size: -; V: TRBV10-2; J: TRBJ2-5; DNA: TGCGCCACCGCACCGCAAATTCAAGAGACCCAGTACTTC; CDR3: CATAPQIQETQYF
D: TRBD1; size: -; V: TRBV6-5; J: TRBJ1-2; DNA: TGTGCCAGCAGTTACCTACAGGGGGCGGATGGCTACACCTTC; CDR3: CASSYLQGADGYTF
D: -; size: -; V: TRBV5-4; J: TRBJ1-5; DNA: TGTGCCAGCAGCTTGGAGGTCCAGGAGCATAGCAATCAGCCCCAGCATTTT; CDR3: CASSLEVQEHSNQPQHF
D: TRBD2; size: -; V: TRBV9; J: TRBJ2-3; DNA: TGTGCCAGCAGCGCTTCTAGCGGGATGAATACGCAGTATTTT; CDR3: CASSASSGMNTQYF
D: -; size: -; V: TRBV30; J: TRBJ2-7; DNA: TGTGCCTGGAGTCCTCCCAGATACGAGCAGTACTTC; CDR3: CAWSPPRYEQYF
D: -; size: -; V: TRBV5-1; J: TRBJ1-6; DNA: TGCGCCAGCAGCGGAACCTCAGGGGAGAATTCACCCCTCCACTTT; CDR3: CASSGTSGENSPLHF
D: TRBD1; size: -; V: TRBV28; J: TRBJ2-1; DNA: TGTGCCAGCAGTACTAACAGGGGGGATGAGCAGTTCTTC; CDR3: CASSTNRGDEQFF
D: TRBD2; size: -; V: TRBV27; J: TRBJ2-3; DNA: TGTGCCAGCAGTTGGCAGAGCGGGAGGTCAGATACGCAGTATTTT; CDR3: CASSWQSGRSDTQYF
D: -; size: -; V: TRBV18; J: TRBJ2-4; DNA: TGTGCCAGCTCACCAGGGATAGATGTTCAGTACTTC; CDR3: CASSPGIDVQYF
D: -; size: once; V: TRBV13; J: TRBJ1-1; DNA: TGTGCCAGCAGCCTAGAGAACATTCACATGAACACTGAAGCTTTCTTT; CDR3: CASSLENIHMNTEAFF
D: TRBD1; size: -; V: TRBV5-8; J: TRBJ1-1; DNA: TGTGCCAGCAGCTTTCGACAGGGGGCGGCTTTCTTT; CDR3: CASSFRQGAAFF
D: -; size: -; V: TRBV18; J: TRBJ1-1; DNA: TGTGCCAGCTCACCACTGGTTGGGGGGGGAGACACTGAAGCTTTCTTT; CDR3: CASSPLVGGGDTEAFF
D: TRBD1; size: -; V: TRBV6-1; J: TRBJ1-6; DNA: TGTGCCTCCAGACTCGACAGGGCTAATTCACCCCTCCACTTT; CDR3: CASRLDRANSPLHF
D: -; size: few; V: TRBV19; J: TRBJ1-1; DNA: TGTGCCAGTGGTCAGATCATGAACACTGAAGCTTTCTTT; CDR3: CASGQIMNTEAFF
D: -; size: -; V: TRBV18; J: TRBJ1-2; DNA: TGTGCCAGCTCCCCAGACGGAGGGACTAACTATGGCTACACCTTC; CDR3: CASSPDGGTNYGYTF
D: -; size: -; V: TRBV13; J: TRBJ1-3; DNA: TGTGCCAGCAGCTTCACCTCTGGAAACACCATATATTTT; CDR3: CASSFTSGNTIYF
D: -; size: -; V: TRBV11-2; J: TRBJ2-2; DNA: TGTGCCAGCAGCCTCGAGGCGCACACCGGGGAGCTGTTTTTT; CDR3: CASSLEAHTGELFF
D: TRBD2; size: -; V: TRBV19; J: TRBJ2-2; DNA: TGTGCCAGTAGAAGCGGGGGGACCGGGGAGCTGTTTTTT; CDR3: CASRSGGTGELFF
D: -; size: -; V: TRBV19; J: TRBJ2-2; DNA: TGTGCCGCCGGGGCTGTTGGGAGCACCGGGGAGCTGTTTTTT; CDR3: CAAGAVGSTGELFF
D: -; size: -; V: TRBV5-4; J: TRBJ1-1; DNA: TGTGCCAGCAGCGGCGAGGGCGCCCTGAACACTGAAGCTTTCTTT; CDR3: CASSGEGALNTEAFF
D: -; size: -; V: TRBV19; J: TRBJ2-7; DNA: TGTGCCAGTAGTCCCTACCGGGACGCAACCTACGAGCAGTACTTC; CDR3: CASSPYRDATYEQYF
D: TRBD2; size: -; V: TRBV5-1; J: TRBJ2-5; DNA: TGCGCCAGCGGCAGACTAGCGGGGGGGCAAGAGACCCAGTACTTC; CDR3: CASGRLAGGQETQYF
D: -; size: -; V: TRBV25-1; J: TRBJ2-5; DNA: TGTGCCAGCAGTGAATGGGGCCAAGAGACCCAGTACTTC; CDR3: CASSEWGQETQYF
D: TRBD1; size: few; V: TRBV19; J: TRBJ2-1; DNA: TGTGCCAGTGTTGGACAGGGTCGGGTCAATGAGCAGTTCTTC; CDR3: CASVGQGRVNEQFF
D: -; size: few; V: TRBV7-8; J: TRBJ1-2; DNA: TGTGCCAGCAGATACGACAATTCCCCTAACTATGGCTACACCTTC; CDR3: CASRYDNSPNYGYTF
D: -; size: -; V: TRBV7-8; J: TRBJ2-1; DNA: TGTGCCAGCAGCTTCGGGGCCTCCTACAATGAGCAGTTCTTC; CDR3: CASSFGASYNEQFF